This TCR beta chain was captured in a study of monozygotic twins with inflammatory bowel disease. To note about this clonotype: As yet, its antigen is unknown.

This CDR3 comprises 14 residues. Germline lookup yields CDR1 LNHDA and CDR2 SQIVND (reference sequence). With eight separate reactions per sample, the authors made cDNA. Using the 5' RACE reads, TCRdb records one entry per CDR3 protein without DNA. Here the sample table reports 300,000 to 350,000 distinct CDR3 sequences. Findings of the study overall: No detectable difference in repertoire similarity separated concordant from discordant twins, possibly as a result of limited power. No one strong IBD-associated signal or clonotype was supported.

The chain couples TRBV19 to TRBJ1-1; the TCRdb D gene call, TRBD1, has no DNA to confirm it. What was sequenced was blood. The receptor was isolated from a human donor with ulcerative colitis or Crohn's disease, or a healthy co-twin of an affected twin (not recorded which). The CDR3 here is CASSVTGGKTEAFF.